This record covers a single T cell receptor beta chain. The antigen it binds to is not known. Per-nucleotide qualities are absent, and no much larger clonotype sits a single base away. The donors were healthy, HIV-negative adults who had no recently reported acute infections or vaccinations. Every donor was a Caucasian adult living in Nashville, Tennessee, USA. CD4+ T cells were enriched through magnetic negative selection, after which naive cells were positively selected on CD45RA and the remaining negative fraction served as the memory subset. After blood collection by leukapheresis, PBMCs were isolated using Ficoll-Histopaque density gradient centrifugation and then cryopreserved in the vapor phase of liquid nitrogen. Purity and quantity of every magnetically sorted T cell population were checked by analytical flow cytometry. Genomic DNA was isolated from every sorted fraction and measured by UV absorbance on a Nanodrop 2000c.

The data are from a study of shared clonotypes between healthy human individuals (dated by TCRdb to about 2020). A note on the overall study: The cohort included a few men and a couple of women between 18 and 49 years of age. For each donor, CD4 naive and CD4 memory were each given three plates, CD8 naive was given two plates, and CD8 memory was given one plate. The study deeply sequenced blood TCR repertoires of five healthy adults to estimate repertoire size and the extent of clonotype sharing between individuals. Different laboratories and diverse techniques were used to prepare libraries and sequence TCR repertoires, to increase sequencing depth and limit assay-specific biases. Between about 0.85 and 8.9 billion PBMCs per donor were obtained by leukapheresis.

CDR1 is given as GTSNPN and CDR2 as SVGIG, both from the germline V gene (reference sequence). V is trimmed back by 5 bases and J by 3 bases, and the junction contains 3 bases that no gene match accounts for. Taken from cysteine to phenylalanine, the CDR3 has 14 residues. The retained sequence is limited to the CDR3, 42 bases, with the frame set at the first base. TCR CDR3 regions were amplified from genomic DNA by multiplex PCR using the deep immunoSEQ assay. Extracted genomic DNA from each cell subset was spread evenly across all wells of several immunoSEQ 96-well plates, with each plate serving as a replicate. Each replicate PCR for sorted subsets received about 220 ng genomic DNA, equal to 28,000 or so T cell genomes. The purified libraries were quantified using a Qubit 3.0 fluorometer, sized with a Bioanalyzer 2100, and then quantified again using the KAPA Library Quantification kit. A separate single-read 150-cycle Illumina NextSeq 550 flow cell was used to sequence each immunoSEQ 96-well plate. The paper's data handling went like this. The immunoSEQ output contained only junctional sequences without quality scores, so filtering could not match that applied to full-length reads. To assign V/J genes and CDR3, sequences were annotated against IMGT germline references using PyIR, a Python wrapper for IgBLAST v1.9. Reads were removed for weak V/J assignments (E-value above 1e-6), missing CDR3, stop codons, out-of-frame junctions, or ambiguous translated residues. A V3J clonotype was defined by an identical inferred V gene, J gene, and CDR3 amino acid sequence. To compute the percentage overlap between repertoires, the number of shared unique clonotypes was divided by the size of the smaller repertoire. Three approaches were used to assess repertoire richness: RTK rarefaction, the Chao1 estimator, and Recon v2.1 estimates of unobserved clonotypes. Generation probabilities were computed with OLGA for all TCRbeta clonotypes obtained by the gDNA method from several donors. In its TCRdb copy, this immuneACCESS table keeps in-frame sequences only and misses some clones. Where compared with another copy, unresolved V genes explain less than half of these, and the others have no known cause. V, J and clone size are taken as reported in that table, and D and trimming were inferred from the DNA itself. The sample table holds some 2,400,000 clones, of which about 94% were seen once. The ten largest make up approximately 0.13% of the sample.

Points the paper makes about the study in general: Sharing across four donors was observed for about 5% of naive CD4, less than 4% of naive CD8, over 2% of memory CD4, and roughly 0.4% of memory CD8 clonotypes. Pairwise subsampling led to the expectation that sequencing depth would affect the degree of clonotype sharing among donors. Incomplete sequencing was indicated by rarefaction of sorted-subset datasets, despite the large sequencing depth. Sampling was restricted to blood, and TCR repertoires in tissue are likely to differ from TCR repertoires in blood. Naive subsets generally had larger estimated clonotype richness than memory subsets did. The genetic and exposure-history diversity represented was limited by the small number of donors. Compared with non-shared clonotypes, the clonotypes found in all four sorted-subset donors had higher generation probabilities.

The TCR originated in a man aged 18 to 29 in good health. Material for sequencing was naive CD4+ T cells sorted from blood. This specimen's cell subset or site label, interpreted: CD45RA+ positively selected. Recombination linked TRBV30 to TRBJ2-7; 14 central nucleotides agree with TRBD2. The DNA sequence is given as TGTGCCTGGCGACTAGCGGGAGGGGGCTACGAGCAGTACTTC. Translated, this gives CAWRLAGGGYEQYF.